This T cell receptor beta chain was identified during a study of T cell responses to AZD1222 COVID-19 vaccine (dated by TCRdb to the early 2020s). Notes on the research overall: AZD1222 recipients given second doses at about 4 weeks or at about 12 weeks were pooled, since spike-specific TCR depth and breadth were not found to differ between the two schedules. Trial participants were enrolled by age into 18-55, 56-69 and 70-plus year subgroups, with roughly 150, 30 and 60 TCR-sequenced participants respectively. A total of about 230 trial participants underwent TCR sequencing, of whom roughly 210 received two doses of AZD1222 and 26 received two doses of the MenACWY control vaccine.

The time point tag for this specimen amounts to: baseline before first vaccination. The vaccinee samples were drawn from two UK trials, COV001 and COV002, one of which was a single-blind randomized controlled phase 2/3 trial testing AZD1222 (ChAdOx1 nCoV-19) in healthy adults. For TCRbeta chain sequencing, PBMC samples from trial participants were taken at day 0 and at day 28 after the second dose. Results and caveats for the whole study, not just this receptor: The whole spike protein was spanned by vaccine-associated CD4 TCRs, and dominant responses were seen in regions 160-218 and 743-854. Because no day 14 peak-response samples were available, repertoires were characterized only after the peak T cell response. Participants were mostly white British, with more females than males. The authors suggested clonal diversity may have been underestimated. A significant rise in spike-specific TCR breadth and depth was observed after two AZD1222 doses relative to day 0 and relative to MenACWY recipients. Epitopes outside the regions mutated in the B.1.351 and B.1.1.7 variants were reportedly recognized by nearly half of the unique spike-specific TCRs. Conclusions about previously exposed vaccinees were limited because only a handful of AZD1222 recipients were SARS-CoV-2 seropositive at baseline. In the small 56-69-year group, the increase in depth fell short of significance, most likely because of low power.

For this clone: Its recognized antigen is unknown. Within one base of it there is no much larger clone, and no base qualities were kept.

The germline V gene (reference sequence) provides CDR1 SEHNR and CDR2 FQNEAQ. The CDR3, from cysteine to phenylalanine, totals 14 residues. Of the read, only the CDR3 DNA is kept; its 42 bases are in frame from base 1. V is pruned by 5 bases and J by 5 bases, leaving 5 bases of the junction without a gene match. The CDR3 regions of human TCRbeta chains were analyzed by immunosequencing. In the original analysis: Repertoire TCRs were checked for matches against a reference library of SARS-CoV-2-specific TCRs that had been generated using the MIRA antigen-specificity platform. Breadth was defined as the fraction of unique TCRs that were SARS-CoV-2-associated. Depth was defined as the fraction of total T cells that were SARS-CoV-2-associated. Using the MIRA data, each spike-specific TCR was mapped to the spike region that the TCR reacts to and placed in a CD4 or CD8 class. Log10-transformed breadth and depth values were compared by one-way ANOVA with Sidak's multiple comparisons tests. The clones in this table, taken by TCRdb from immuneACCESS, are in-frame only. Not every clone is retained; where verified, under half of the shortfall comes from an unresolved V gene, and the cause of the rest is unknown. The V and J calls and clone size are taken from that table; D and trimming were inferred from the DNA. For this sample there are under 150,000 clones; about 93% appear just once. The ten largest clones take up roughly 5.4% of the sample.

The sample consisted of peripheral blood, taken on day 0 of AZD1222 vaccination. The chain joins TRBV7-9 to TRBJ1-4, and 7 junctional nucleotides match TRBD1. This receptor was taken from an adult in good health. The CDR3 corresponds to CASSQGQKNEKLFF. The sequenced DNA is TGTGCCAGCAGCCAGGGACAGAAGAATGAAAAACTGTTTTTT.